This section outlines one T cell receptor beta chain sequence together with its context. The antigen it binds to is not known. No clone much larger than this one lies a single base away; base qualities are absent. This sample is drawn from a study of OX40 agonist ivuxolimab in advanced cancers. Background on the whole study: Ivuxolimab, which targeted the costimulatory receptor OX40 (CD134), was an agonistic, fully human IgG2 monoclonal antibody. Patients were allowed to have had prior anti-PD-1, anti-PD-L1 or anti-CTLA-4 therapy, and 30% to 40% of the dose-escalation patients had been treated with checkpoint inhibitors. Intravenous ivuxolimab was administered to patients every 2 weeks at six dose levels: 0.01, 0.1, 0.3, 1.5, 3 and 10 mg/kg. A male proportion of roughly 80% and a mean age of approximately 55 years, ranging from roughly 23 to 79, were recorded for the dose-escalation cohort. Peripheral TCRbeta sequencing was intended to test whether TCR sequence diversity was altered and clonal T-cell expansion was caused by ivuxolimab. The paper describes the monotherapy dose-escalation part (N = 52 patients) of the phase I trial of ivuxolimab. Of the 50 to 55 patients in dose escalation, around 19 had hepatocellular carcinoma, some 15 had melanoma, 9 had renal cell carcinoma and 9 had head and neck cancer. Partial responses occurred in three dose-escalation patients: two with cutaneous melanoma and one with hepatocellular carcinoma.

Paper-wide results and their limitations: At doses from 0.1 to 3.0 mg/kg, clonal expansion was seen in both CD4+ and CD8+ blood T cells between baseline and week 6. Which antigens the clonally expanded peripheral T cells were specific for was not determined. After ivuxolimab, CD8+ T cells had more expanded clones than CD4+ T cells on average. Partial responders in the 0.1-3.0 mg/kg groups had among the lowest normalized peripheral clonal expansion, especially among CD8+ T cells. Low levels of normalized T-cell clonal expansion were also seen in some patients who did not respond.

The CDR3 runs 15 residues from the cysteine to the phenylalanine. Only the CDR3 DNA is retained, 45 bases long and in frame from the first base. Based on the germline V gene, the CDR1 and CDR2 sequences are SQVTM and ANQGSEA. Ends trimmed: V by 6 bases, J by 4 bases; bases unmatched to a gene: 7. Genomic DNA was extracted from sorted cells for sequencing of the TCRbeta CDR3 region. The immunoSEQ Assay was used for sequencing of TCRbeta CDR3 regions. Sourced from immuneACCESS, this table was stored by TCRdb with only in-frame sequences that have V and J called. A share of the clones is absent; for the studies checked, an unresolved V gene accounts for under half, and the remainder has no known explanation. In this sample the table shows about 100,000 clones, roughly 90% of which occur a single time. The ten most abundant clones make up 0.54% of the sample. The trial excluded patients who had a history of autoimmune disease or were on systemic immunosuppression. In every dose cohort, peripheral blood was drawn for TCR sequencing at baseline, cycle 4 day 1, and cycle 7 day 1. Samples came from an open-label, multicenter, first-in-human phase I dose-escalation trial of ivuxolimab. Adults with locally advanced or metastatic head and neck squamous cell, hepatocellular, melanoma or renal cell carcinoma were enrolled in the trial. Before TCR sequencing, CD4+ T cells and CD8+ T cells were sorted from peripheral blood as separate populations.

This clonotype originated in an adult with an advanced solid tumor such as melanoma, head and neck, liver or kidney cancer. The rearrangement combines TRBV29-1 with TRBJ2-3; 13 nucleotides in the junction match TRBD2. Sample: CD4+ or CD8+ T cells sorted from blood, taken in a trial of the OX40 agonist ivuxolimab. In nucleotides, the sequence is TGCAGCGTCCCGGGACTAGCGGGAATGTCAGATACGCAGTATTTT. Its translation is CSVPGLAGMSDTQYF.